The 2 T cell receptor beta chains reported below all come from one sample, sequenced in a study of CD8+ T cells in alopecia areata. Reverse transcription of extracted RNA yielded cDNA, which provided the sequencing template. Assay used: immunoSEQ multiplex PCR; TCRdb lists only in-frame clones, some missing. In the table there are about 100,000 clones, about 83% of which are singletons. Treatment defined: oral pan-JAK inhibitor, 5-10 mg twice daily. Sequenced here: CD8+ T cells sorted from blood, sampled at week 24, from a patient treated with tofacitinib. The receptors originated from a human donor with alopecia areata.

V and J are TRBV7-9 and TRBJ2-3; D possibly corresponds to TRBD1 (5 bases). Trimming took off 4 bases at V and 4 bases at J, with 12 bases between the two ends. The CDR3 length is 14 residues. Germline CDR1 SEHNR, CDR2 FQNEAQ (reference sequence). The CDR3 spells CASSSTVSADTQYF. Written as DNA, the CDR3 is TGTGCCAGCAGCTCGACAGTCTCCGCAGATACGCAGTATTTT. Complete variable domain (other parts from reference TRBV7-9 and TRBJ2-3): DTGVSQNPRHKITKRGQNVTFRCDPISEHNRLYWYRQTLGQGPEFLTYFQNEAQLEKSRLLSDRFSAERPKGSFSTLEIQRTEQGDSAMYLCASSSTVSADTQYFGPGTRLTVL.

The V call is TRBV25-1, the J call TRBJ2-5; D gene unclear. This CDR3 spans 13 amino acids. Germline lookup yields CDR1 MGHDK and CDR2 SYGVNS. The V and J ends lost 0 bases and 2 bases respectively, with 4 bases between them. CDR3 amino acids: CASSEYGQETQYF. As DNA, the CDR3 is TGTGCCAGCAGTGAATATGGGCAAGAGACCCAGTACTTC.